This TCR beta chain was profiled in a study of cytomegalovirus exposure and HLA in healthy donors. Study findings and constraints: In the analysis, some V segments, TRBV6-2 and TRBV6-3 included, were excluded as indistinguishable. A prior analysis recorded that most TCR beta V segments were productive about 90% or about 30% of the time.

The CDR3 contains 15 residues. Germline CDR1 KGHSH, CDR2 LQKENI. The trim removed 3 bases at V and 6 bases at J, leaving 8 bases unmatched. A multiplex PCR was run with 60 Vbeta primers and 13 Jbeta primers. In the original processing: Unique TCR beta chains numbered around 75 million in a later analysis, with around 10 million shared. Clones were read by immunoSEQ multiplex PCR, and TCRdb kept only the in-frame ones, dropping some. Clonal size and the V and J genes are those of that table, whereas D and trimming came from the DNA. The repertoire holds more than 150,000 clones, with 60% to 80% as singletons. Turning to this clone: What it binds is not known.

The sample taken for sequencing was PBMCs. The clonotype comes from a middle-aged woman in good health and CMV-seropositive. The chain couples TRBV18 to TRBJ1-3; 7 bases align to TRBD1. The CDR3 region has the DNA TGTGCCAGCTCACCTCCGGGGACAGCTAAAAACACCATATATTTT. Amino acid sequence: CASSPPGTAKNTIYF. The whole variable domain, filled in from reference TRBV18 and TRBJ1-3, reads NAGVMQNPRHLVRRRGQEARLRCSPMKGHSHVYWYRQLPEEGLKFMVYLQKENIIDESGMPKERFSAEFPKEGPSILRIQQVVRGDSAAYFCASSPPGTAKNTIYFGEGSWLTVV.